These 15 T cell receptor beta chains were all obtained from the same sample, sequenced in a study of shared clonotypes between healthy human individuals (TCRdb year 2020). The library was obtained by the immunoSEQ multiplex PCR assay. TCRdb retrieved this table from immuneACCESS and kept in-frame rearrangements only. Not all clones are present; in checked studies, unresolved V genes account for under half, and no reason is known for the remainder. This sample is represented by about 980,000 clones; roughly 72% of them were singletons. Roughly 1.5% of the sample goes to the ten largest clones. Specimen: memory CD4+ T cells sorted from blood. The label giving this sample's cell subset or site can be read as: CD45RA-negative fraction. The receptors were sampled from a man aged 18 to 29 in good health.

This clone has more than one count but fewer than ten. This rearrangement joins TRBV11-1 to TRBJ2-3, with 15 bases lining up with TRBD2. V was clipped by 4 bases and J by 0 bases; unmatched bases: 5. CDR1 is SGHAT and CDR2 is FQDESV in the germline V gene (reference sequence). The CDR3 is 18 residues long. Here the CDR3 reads CASSSGTSGGISTDTQYF. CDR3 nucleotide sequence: TGTGCCAGCAGCTCCGGGACTAGCGGGGGGATTAGCACAGATACGCAGTATTTT.

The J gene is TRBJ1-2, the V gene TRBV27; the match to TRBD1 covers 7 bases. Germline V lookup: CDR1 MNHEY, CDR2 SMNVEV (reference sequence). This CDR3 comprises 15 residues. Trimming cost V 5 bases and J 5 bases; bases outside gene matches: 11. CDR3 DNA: TGTGCCAGCAGTCCCACGACAGGGATCCGATATGGCTACACCTTC. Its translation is CASSPTTGIRYGYTF.

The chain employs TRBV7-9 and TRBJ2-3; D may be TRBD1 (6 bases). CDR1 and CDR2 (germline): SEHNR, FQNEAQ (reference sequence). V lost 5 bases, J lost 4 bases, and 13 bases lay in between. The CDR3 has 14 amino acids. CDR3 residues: CASSPDSRSDTQYF. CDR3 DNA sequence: TGTGCCAGCAGCCCGGACAGTAGATCAGATACGCAGTATTTT.

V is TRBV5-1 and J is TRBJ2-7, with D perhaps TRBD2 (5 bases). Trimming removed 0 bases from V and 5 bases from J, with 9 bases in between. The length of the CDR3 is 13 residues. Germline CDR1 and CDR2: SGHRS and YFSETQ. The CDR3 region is CASSLVRGHEQYF. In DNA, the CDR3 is TGCGCCAGCAGCTTGGTGAGAGGGCACGAGCAGTACTTC.

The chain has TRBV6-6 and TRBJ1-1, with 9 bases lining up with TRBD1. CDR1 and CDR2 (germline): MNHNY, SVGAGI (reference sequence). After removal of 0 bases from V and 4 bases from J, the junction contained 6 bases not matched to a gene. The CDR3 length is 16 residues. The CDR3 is CASSYSRTGVGTEAFF. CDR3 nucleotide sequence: TGTGCCAGCAGTTACTCACGGACAGGGGTCGGCACTGAAGCTTTCTTT.

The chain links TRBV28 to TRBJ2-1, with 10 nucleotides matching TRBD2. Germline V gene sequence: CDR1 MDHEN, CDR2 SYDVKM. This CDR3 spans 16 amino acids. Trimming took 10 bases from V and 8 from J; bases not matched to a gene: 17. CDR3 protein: CATRGLERGGRDEQFF. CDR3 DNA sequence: TGTGCCACCCGAGGATTAGAGCGGGGGGGCCGGGATGAGCAGTTCTTC.

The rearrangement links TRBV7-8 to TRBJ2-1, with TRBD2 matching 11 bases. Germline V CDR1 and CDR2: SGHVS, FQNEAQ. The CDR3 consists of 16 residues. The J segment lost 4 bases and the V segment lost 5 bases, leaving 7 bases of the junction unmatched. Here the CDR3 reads CASSVTSGGSYNEQFF. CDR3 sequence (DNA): TGTGCCAGCAGCGTTACTAGCGGGGGATCTTACAATGAGCAGTTCTTC.

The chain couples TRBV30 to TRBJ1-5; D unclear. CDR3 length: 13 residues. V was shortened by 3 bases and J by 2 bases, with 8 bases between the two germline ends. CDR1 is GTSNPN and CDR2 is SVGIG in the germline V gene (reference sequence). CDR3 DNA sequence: TGTGCCTGGAGCCACGGGGGCAATCAGCCCCAGCATTTT. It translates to CAWSHGGNQPQHF.

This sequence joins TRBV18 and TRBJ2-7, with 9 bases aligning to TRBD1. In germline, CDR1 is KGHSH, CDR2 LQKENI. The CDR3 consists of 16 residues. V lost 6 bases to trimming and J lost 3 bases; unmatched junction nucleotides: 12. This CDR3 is CASSDITSTGGYEQYF. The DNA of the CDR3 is TGTGCCAGCTCTGATATCACTTCGACAGGGGGCTACGAGCAGTACTTC.

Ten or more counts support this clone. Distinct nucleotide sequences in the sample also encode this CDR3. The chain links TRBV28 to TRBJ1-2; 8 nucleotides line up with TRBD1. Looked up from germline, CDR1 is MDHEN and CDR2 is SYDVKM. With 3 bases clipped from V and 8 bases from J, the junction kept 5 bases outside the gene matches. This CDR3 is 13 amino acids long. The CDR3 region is CASSFSDRGGYTF. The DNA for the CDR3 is TGTGCCAGCAGTTTTTCCGACAGGGGAGGCTACACCTTC.

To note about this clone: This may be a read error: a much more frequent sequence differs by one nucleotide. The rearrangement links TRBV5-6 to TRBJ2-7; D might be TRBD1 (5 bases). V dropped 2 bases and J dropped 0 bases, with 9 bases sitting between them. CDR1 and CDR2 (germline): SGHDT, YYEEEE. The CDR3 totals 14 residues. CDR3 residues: CASSFDRISYEQYF. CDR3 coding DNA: TGTGCCAGCAGCTTCGACAGAATCTCCTACGAGCAGTACTTC.

The CDR3 region has the DNA TGTGCCTGGAGTATAAGAGGCGAGCAGTACTTC. It translates to CAWSIRGEQYF. This chain links TRBV30 with TRBJ2-7; D gene unclear. The V gene lost 2 bases and the J gene lost 6 bases, with 8 bases spanning the gap. Germline V gene sequence: CDR1 GTSNPN, CDR2 SVGIG (reference sequence). This CDR3 contains 11 residues.

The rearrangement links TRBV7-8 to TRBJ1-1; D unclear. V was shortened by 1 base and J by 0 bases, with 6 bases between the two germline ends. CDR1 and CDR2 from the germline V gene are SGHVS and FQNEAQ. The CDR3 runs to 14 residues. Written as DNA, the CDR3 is TGTGCCAGCAGCTTAGGGCAAATGAACACTGAAGCTTTCTTT. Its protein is CASSLGQMNTEAFF.

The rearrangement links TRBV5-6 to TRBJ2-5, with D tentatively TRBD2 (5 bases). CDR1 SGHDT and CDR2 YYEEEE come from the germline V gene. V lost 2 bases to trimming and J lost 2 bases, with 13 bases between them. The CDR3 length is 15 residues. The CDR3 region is CASSFLGRTQETQYF. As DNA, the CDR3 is TGTGCCAGCAGCTTTCTCGGGCGGACTCAAGAGACCCAGTACTTC.

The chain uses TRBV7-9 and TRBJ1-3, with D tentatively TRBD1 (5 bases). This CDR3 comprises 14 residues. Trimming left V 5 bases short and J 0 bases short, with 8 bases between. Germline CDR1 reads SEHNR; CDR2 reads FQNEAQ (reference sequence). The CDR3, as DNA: TGTGCCAGCAGCCGGGGGAGCTCTGGAAACACCATATATTTT. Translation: CASSRGSSGNTIYF.